This section outlines one T cell receptor beta chain sequence together with its context. Germline lookup yields CDR1 MGHRA and CDR2 YSYEKL. Trimming removed 1 base at V and 4 bases at J, with 13 bases between. The CDR3 extends over 15 amino acids. This sample was included in a study of blood T cell repertoires in COVID-19. TCRdb's copy holds only in-frame clones and misses some; the assay was immunoSEQ multiplex PCR. The sample lists about 350,000 clones, around nine tenths occurring once. The sequenced material came from peripheral blood. The chain joins TRBV4-1 to TRBJ1-2; no firm D call. The sequence was obtained from a woman aged 55-70 years with COVID-19, enrolled during active disease. The CDR3 DNA reads as TGCGCCAGCAGCCAAGTAGCGACTGTAGGCTATGGCTACACCTTC. Amino acids: CASSQVATVGYGYTF.